This TCR beta chain was identified during a study of OX40 agonist ivuxolimab in advanced cancers. Study context: At 0.01 to 10 mg/kg, ivuxolimab was administered intravenously to patients every 2 weeks.

CDR1 SNHLY and CDR2 FYNNEI come from the germline V gene. The junction had 5 bases not matched to a gene; V was cut back by 6 bases and J by 6 bases. The CDR3 extends over 13 amino acids. Sequencing was performed with immunoSEQ multiplex PCR; in TCRdb, only in-frame clones are kept and a portion is missing. The profile shows 70,000 to 90,000 clones, approximately 84% of them singletons. The chain has TRBV2 and TRBJ1-3; TRBD1 matches 7 bases. The source of this sequence is an adult with an advanced solid tumor such as melanoma, head and neck, liver or kidney cancer. This material consisted of CD4+ or CD8+ T cells sorted from blood, taken in a trial of the OX40 agonist ivuxolimab. In DNA, the CDR3 is TGTGCCAGCAGGGAAACAGGGGCAAACACCATATATTTT. It yields the protein CASRETGANTIYF.